Below, 15 T cell receptor beta chains from the same sample are listed, as sequenced in a study of blood T cell repertoires in COVID-19. Assay: immunoSEQ multiplex PCR; the TCRdb copy retains only in-frame clones and omits some. The sample includes 100,000 or so clones, more than 70% of them seen just once. Sequences were obtained from peripheral blood. The receptor set was obtained from a woman aged 25 to 39 with acute or convalescent COVID-19.

The J gene is TRBJ1-2, the V gene TRBV5-4, with D possibly TRBD1 on 5 matching bases. The ends were cut back, 0 bases at V and 3 bases at J, with 9 bases in the middle. CDR3 length: 14 amino acids. Germline V gene lookup returns CDR1 SGHNT and CDR2 YYREEE (reference sequence). The CDR3 region has the DNA TGTGCCAGCAGCTTGGAGGGGTCGGACTATGGCTACACCTTC. This gives the protein CASSLEGSDYGYTF.

This clone was detected a few times. V gene TRBV27 combines with J gene TRBJ1-2; 7 bases fit TRBD1. The V and J ends lost 2 bases and 14 bases, in that order; junction bases with no gene match: 11. The CDR3 length is 13 residues. Germline assignment: CDR1 MNHEY and CDR2 SMNVEV (reference sequence). The DNA of the CDR3 is TGTGCCAGCAGTTTAATAGGGGGCCGGTCTAAAACCTTC. Amino acids: CASSLIGGRSKTF.

The chain is built from TRBV2 and TRBJ1-3; D gene uncertain. Per the germline V gene, CDR1 is SNHLY and CDR2 is FYNNEI. Trimming left V 9 bases short and J 0 bases short, with 15 bases between. The CDR3 totals 15 residues. The CDR3 region has the DNA TGTGCCAGTTCCTTGCTCGTGAGCTCTGGAAACACCATATATTTT. Protein sequence: CASSLLVSSGNTIYF.

The gene calls are TRBV28 and TRBJ1-2; 9 nucleotides align to TRBD1. V shed 3 bases, J shed 0 bases, and the junction held 5 bases outside the gene matches. The CDR3 covers 16 residues. Germline V gene lookup returns CDR1 MDHEN and CDR2 SYDVKM. The CDR3: CASSLDRGQANYGYTF. CDR3 bases: TGTGCCAGCAGTTTGGACAGGGGCCAAGCTAACTATGGCTACACCTTC.

The chain is built from TRBV11-2 and TRBJ1-4; D is uncertain. Between the trimmed V and J ends, which lost 3 bases and 14 bases, there was a span of 10 bases. The CDR3 covers 11 residues. Germline V gene lookup returns CDR1 SGHAT and CDR2 FQNNGV. The CDR3 is CASSFGLGLFF. The CDR3 bases are TGTGCCAGCAGCTTCGGGTTAGGTCTGTTTTTT.

This chain connects TRBV9 to TRBJ1-6; TRBD1 aligns across 8 bases. The germline V gene has CDR1 SGDLS and CDR2 YYNGEE. The CDR3 length is 15 residues. Trimming at V came to 2 bases and at J to 7 bases, leaving 5 bases not matched to a gene. In DNA form, the CDR3 reads TGTGCCAGCAGCGTCTCCGGGACAGGAAATTCACCCCTCCACTTT. Translation: CASSVSGTGNSPLHF.

J is TRBJ2-2 and V is TRBV27; 8 bases map to TRBD2. J was trimmed by 1 base and V by 5 bases; bases with no gene match: 3. Germline-derived CDR1 and CDR2 are MNHEY and SMNVEV (reference sequence). The CDR3 runs to 15 residues. The chain's CDR3 is CASSTSGRNTGELFF. The CDR3 nucleotides read TGTGCCAGCAGTACCAGCGGGAGGAACACCGGGGAGCTGTTTTTT.

The chain has TRBV5-6 and TRBJ2-3, with TRBD1 matching 9 bases. Trimming at V came to 2 bases and at J to 1 base, leaving 8 bases not matched to a gene. Germline values: CDR1 SGHDT, CDR2 YYEEEE. CDR3 length equals 17 residues. The CDR3 sequence: CASSFNRGPSGTDTQYF. DNA of the CDR3: TGTGCCAGCAGCTTTAACAGGGGGCCGTCGGGCACAGATACGCAGTATTTT.

Concerning this clone itself: Other DNA sequences in the same sample also yield this CDR3. The chain recombines TRBV28 with TRBJ1-6; possibly TRBD1 for D (6 bases). This CDR3 comprises 14 residues. Looked up from germline, CDR1 is MDHEN and CDR2 is SYDVKM. V was shortened by 3 bases and J by 7 bases, with 10 bases between the two germline ends. CDR3 sequence reads: CASSFHRDNSPLHF. CDR3 DNA sequence: TGTGCCAGCAGTTTCCACAGGGACAATTCACCCCTCCACTTT. The full variable domain, completed using reference TRBV28 and TRBJ1-6, is DVKVTQSSRYLVKRTGEKVFLECVQDMDHENMFWYRQDPGLGLRLIYFSYDVKMKEKGDIPEGYSVSREKKERFSLILESASTNQTSMYLCASSFHRDNSPLHFGNGTRLTVT.

This chain uses TRBV5-6 with TRBJ1-5; 7 nucleotides agree with TRBD1. J was trimmed by 3 bases and V by 4 bases; bases with no gene match: 4. The CDR3 length is 14 residues. Germline assignment: CDR1 SGHDT and CDR2 YYEEEE. The CDR3 loop reads CASSRGTDNQPQHF. For the CDR3, the DNA is TGTGCCAGCAGCCGGGGGACAGACAATCAGCCCCAGCATTTT.

The rearrangement uses TRBV28 and TRBJ1-1; possibly TRBD1 for D (5 bases). The CDR3 is made up of 13 amino acids. Trimming took 7 bases from V and 2 from J, leaving 11 bases between them. CDR1 and CDR2 from the germline V gene are MDHEN and SYDVKM. CDR3 protein: CASTRGFNTEAFF. CDR3 DNA sequence: TGTGCCAGCACTAGGGGCTTTAACACTGAAGCTTTCTTT. Drawing the rest from reference TRBV28 and TRBJ1-1, the complete variable domain is DVKVTQSSRYLVKRTGEKVFLECVQDMDHENMFWYRQDPGLGLRLIYFSYDVKMKEKGDIPEGYSVSREKKERFSLILESASTNQTSMYLCASTRGFNTEAFFGQGTRLTVV.

The chain couples TRBV5-6 to TRBJ2-3; D is undetermined. The CDR3 is 11 amino acids. Germline loops: CDR1 SGHDT, CDR2 YYEEEE. Trimming removed 0 bases at V and 8 bases at J, with 4 bases between. The CDR3 loop reads CASSLGGTQYF. In DNA, the CDR3 is TGTGCCAGCAGCTTGGGAGGTACGCAGTATTTT.

The genes are TRBV5-1 and TRBJ1-1, with a tentative D call TRBD1 (6 bases). Between the trimmed V and J ends, which lost 0 bases and 11 bases, there was a span of 20 bases. Germline CDR1 reads SGHRS; CDR2 reads YFSETQ. The CDR3 runs 15 residues. The CDR3 DNA reads as TGCGCCAGCAGCTTGGGCGACAACTGGACAGTCGGGGCTTTCTTT. Residues: CASSLGDNWTVGAFF.

This clone has just one count. The chain uses TRBV11-1 and TRBJ1-1; D not resolved. Per the germline V gene, CDR1 is SGHAT and CDR2 is FQDESV (reference sequence). Trimming removed 5 bases from V and 3 bases from J, with 10 bases in between. CDR3 size: 13 residues. CDR3 loop: CASSLQDYTEAFF. CDR3 in DNA: TGTGCCAGCAGCCTCCAGGATTACACTGAAGCTTTCTTT.

The gene calls are TRBV6-4 and TRBJ2-2; 9 nucleotides line up with TRBD2. The CDR3 loop spans 16 amino acids. The V segment lost 7 bases and the J segment 7 bases; nucleotides outside the gene matches: 13. Germline lookup yields CDR1 MRHNA and CDR2 SNTAGT. The CDR3 loop reads CASIQSGGKSGGELFF. The DNA of the CDR3 is TGTGCCAGCATACAAAGCGGGGGGAAGTCGGGCGGGGAGCTGTTTTTT.